A selection of T cell receptor beta chains follows, all from one sample in a study of shared clonotypes between healthy human individuals. The data were produced by immunoSEQ multiplex PCR, yet TCRdb's version contains in-frame clones alone and is incomplete. Here the sample spans 150,000 to 200,000 clones, about 68% being singletons. The sequenced sample consisted of memory CD4+ T cells sorted from blood. The receptors shown here come from a young man in good health. The CDR3 runs from the conserved cysteine through the conserved F or W.

cdr3_length,j_call,v_call,cdr3_aa
13,TRBJ1-1,TRBV19,CASSVEFYTEAFF
11,TRBJ2-1,TRBV20-1,CSAGDNSRQFF
15,TRBJ1-4,TRBV28,CASSLGRVTNEKLFF
15,TRBJ2-7,TRBV5-4,CASSDRVPSSYEQYF
12,TRBJ2-7,TRBV5-1,CASSLQGYEQYF
13,TRBJ2-7,TRBV18,CASSLEQGSEQYF
18,TRBJ2-6,TRBV7-3,CASSVESRLQSRANVLTF
16,TRBJ2-2,TRBV7-8,CASSLGSGRNTGELFF
14,TRBJ1-1,TRBV11-2,CASSQIVGYTEAFF
13,TRBJ2-3,TRBV5-1,CASSLFVTDTQYF
15,TRBJ2-7,TRBV10-3,CAITIRETAPYEQYF
12,TRBJ2-7,TRBV29-1,CSAERGGDEQYF
15,TRBJ2-2,TRBV6-5,CASSSWGEGTGELFF
14,TRBJ2-7,TRBV6-6,CASSPTGLAYEQYF
15,TRBJ2-7,TRBV9,CASSVGRKEVYEQYF
15,TRBJ2-3,TRBV29-1,CSVRDVAGLADTQYF
13,TRBJ2-7,TRBV5-8,CASSRASDYEQYF
15,TRBJ1-3,TRBV5-1,CASSLVQNSGNTIYF